This T cell receptor beta chain was recorded in a study of radiotherapy plus CTLA-4 blockade in lung cancer. Study at large: An objective response was seen in around 19% of patients, and disease control in about 31%.

The CDR3 runs 14 residues. V lost 6 bases to trimming and J lost 6 bases, with 14 bases between them. The germline gives CDR1 SNHLY, CDR2 FYNNEI. Some clones are missing from TCRdb's copy, which holds only in-frame ones; the method was immunoSEQ multiplex PCR. This table holds more than 95,000 clones, under 85% found once. General study points: Radiotherapy with ipilimumab was followed by blood expansion of tumor-derived clones. How blood T cell clones changed early, along with interferon-beta, reportedly forecast response best.

The sample holds a few counts of this clone. The antigen is undetermined. V usage is TRBV2 and J usage is TRBJ2-2, with D perhaps matching TRBD1 (6 bases). The source was peripheral blood, collected from a patient treated with radiotherapy plus ipilimumab. The receptor was derived from a human donor with non-small cell lung cancer who had a partial response to radiotherapy plus ipilimumab. Some clones in this sample may be carry-over from other donors' samples. CDR3: CASSDEGVPGELFF. CDR3 nucleotides: TGTGCCAGCAGCGACGAGGGGGTCCCCGGGGAGCTGTTTTTT.